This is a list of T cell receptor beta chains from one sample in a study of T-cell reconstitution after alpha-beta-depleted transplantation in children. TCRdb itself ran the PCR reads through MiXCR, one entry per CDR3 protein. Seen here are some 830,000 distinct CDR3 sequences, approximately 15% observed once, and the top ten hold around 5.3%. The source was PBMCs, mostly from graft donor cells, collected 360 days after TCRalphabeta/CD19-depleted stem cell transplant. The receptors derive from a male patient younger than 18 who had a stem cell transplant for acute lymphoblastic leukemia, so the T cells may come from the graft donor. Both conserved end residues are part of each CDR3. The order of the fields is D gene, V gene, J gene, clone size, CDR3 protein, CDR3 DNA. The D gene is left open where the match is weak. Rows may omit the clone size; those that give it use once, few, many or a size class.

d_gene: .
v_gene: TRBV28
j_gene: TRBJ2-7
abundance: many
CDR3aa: CASSLSWQAPYEQYF
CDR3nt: TGTGCCAGCAGTTTGTCGTGGCAGGCTCCCTACGAGCAGTACTTC

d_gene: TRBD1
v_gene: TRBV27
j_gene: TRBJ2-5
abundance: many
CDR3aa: CASSSRDSQETQYF
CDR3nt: TGTGCCAGCAGTTCCCGGGACAGCCAAGAGACCCAGTACTTC

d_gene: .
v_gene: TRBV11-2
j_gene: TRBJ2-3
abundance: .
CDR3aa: CASRSPGRSRTDTQYF
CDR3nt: TGTGCCAGCAGATCACCGGGACGGTCCCGCACAGATACGCAGTATTTT

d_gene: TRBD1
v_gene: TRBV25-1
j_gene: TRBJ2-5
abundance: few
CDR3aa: CASSEWTGLGQETQYF
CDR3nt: TGTGCCAGCAGTGAATGGACAGGGTTAGGGCAAGAGACCCAGTACTTC

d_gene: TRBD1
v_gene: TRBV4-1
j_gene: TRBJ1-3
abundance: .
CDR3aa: CASSRRQGAGNTIYF
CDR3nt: TGCGCCAGCAGCAGACGACAGGGGGCTGGAAACACCATATATTTT

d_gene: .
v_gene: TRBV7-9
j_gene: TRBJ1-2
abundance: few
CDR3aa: CASSITGHSDGYTF
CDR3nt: TGTGCCAGCAGCATAACTGGACATTCCGATGGCTACACCTTC

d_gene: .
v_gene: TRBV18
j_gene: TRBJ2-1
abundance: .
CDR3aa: CASSQLGSYNEQFF
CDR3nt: TGTGCCAGCTCACAACTAGGTTCCTACAATGAGCAGTTCTTC

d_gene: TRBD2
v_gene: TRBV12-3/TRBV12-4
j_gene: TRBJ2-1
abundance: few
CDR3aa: CASSFGTSIHEQFF
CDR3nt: TGTGCCAGCAGTTTCGGGACTAGCATCCATGAGCAGTTCTTC

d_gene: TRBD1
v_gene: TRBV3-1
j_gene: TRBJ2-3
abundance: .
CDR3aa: CASSQGLGQPTADTQYF
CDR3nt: TGTGCCAGCAGCCAAGGGCTGGGACAGCCAACGGCAGATACGCAGTATTTT

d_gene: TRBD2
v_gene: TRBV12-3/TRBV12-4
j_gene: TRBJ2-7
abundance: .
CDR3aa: CASSMRTRAGSSGRTYEQYF
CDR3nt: TGTGCCAGCAGCATGAGAACCAGGGCAGGGAGCAGCGGGAGGACCTACGAGCAGTACTTC

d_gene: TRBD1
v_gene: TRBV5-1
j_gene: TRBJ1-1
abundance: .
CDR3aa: CASSWTGETEAFF
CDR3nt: TGCGCCAGCAGCTGGACAGGGGAGACTGAAGCTTTCTTT

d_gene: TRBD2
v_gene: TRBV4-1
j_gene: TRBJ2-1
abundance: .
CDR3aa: CASSRLGVAGLGIF
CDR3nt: TGCGCCAGCAGCCGACTTGGGGTGGCGGGACTAGGAATCTTC

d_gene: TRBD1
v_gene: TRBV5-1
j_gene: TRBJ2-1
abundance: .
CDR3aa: CASSLVRGPYNEQFF
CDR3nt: TGCGCCAGCAGCTTGGTTAGGGGGCCCTACAATGAGCAGTTCTTC

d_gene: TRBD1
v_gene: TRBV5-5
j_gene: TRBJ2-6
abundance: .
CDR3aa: CASSPHRGGANVLTF
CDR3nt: TGTGCCAGCAGCCCTCACAGGGGTGGGGCCAACGTCCTGACTTTC

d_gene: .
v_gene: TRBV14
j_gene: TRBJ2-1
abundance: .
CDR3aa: CASTPYPDLGTYNEQFF
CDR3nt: TGTGCCAGCACCCCATACCCAGATTTGGGAACTTACAATGAGCAGTTCTTC

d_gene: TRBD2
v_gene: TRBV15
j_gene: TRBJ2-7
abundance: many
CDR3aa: CATSRDRAGVGEQYF
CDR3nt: TGTGCCACCAGCAGAGATAGGGCGGGAGTGGGAGAGCAGTACTTC

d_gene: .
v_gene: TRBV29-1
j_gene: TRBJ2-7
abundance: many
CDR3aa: CSGGTWGSSEQYF
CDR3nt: TGCAGCGGGGGGACTTGGGGGTCCAGCGAGCAGTACTTC

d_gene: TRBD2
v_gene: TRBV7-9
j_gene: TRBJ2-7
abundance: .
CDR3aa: CASSLSRLAGSTEQYF
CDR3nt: TGTGCCAGCAGCTTATCGAGACTAGCGGGATCGACCGAGCAGTACTTC

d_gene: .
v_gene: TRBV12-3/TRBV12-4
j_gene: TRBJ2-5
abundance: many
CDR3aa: CASSFPRASWGQETQYF
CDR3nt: TGTGCCAGCAGTTTCCCCCGGGCTAGCTGGGGCCAAGAGACCCAGTACTTC

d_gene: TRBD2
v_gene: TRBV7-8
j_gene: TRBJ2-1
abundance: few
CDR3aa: CASSLLGGREAHYNEQFF
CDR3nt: TGTGCCAGCAGCTTACTCGGCGGGCGGGAGGCCCATTACAATGAGCAGTTCTTC

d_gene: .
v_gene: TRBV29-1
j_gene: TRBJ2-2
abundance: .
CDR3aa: CSVEWGVGELFF
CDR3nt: TGCAGCGTTGAATGGGGGGTCGGGGAGCTGTTTTTT

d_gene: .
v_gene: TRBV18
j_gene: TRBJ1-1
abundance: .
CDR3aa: CASSPDRRLNTEAFF
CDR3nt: TGTGCCAGCTCACCCGACCGACGGTTGAACACTGAAGCTTTCTTT

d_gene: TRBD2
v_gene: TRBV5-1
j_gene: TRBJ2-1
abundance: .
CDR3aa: CASSPDGGTSGSLVNGQFF
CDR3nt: TGCGCCAGCAGCCCAGACGGGGGGACTAGCGGGAGTTTGGTGAATGGGCAGTTCTTC

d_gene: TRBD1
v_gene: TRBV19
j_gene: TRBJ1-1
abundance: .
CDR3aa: CASLDRGMKAFF
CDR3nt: TGTGCCAGTCTGGACAGGGGAATGAAAGCTTTCTTT

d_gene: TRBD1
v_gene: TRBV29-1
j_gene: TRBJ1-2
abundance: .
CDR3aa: CSAGQVNYGYTF
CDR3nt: TGCAGCGCCGGACAGGTCAACTATGGCTACACCTTC

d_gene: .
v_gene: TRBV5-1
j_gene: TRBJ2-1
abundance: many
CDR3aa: CASSRPGMRQFF
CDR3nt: TGCGCCAGCAGCCGACCCGGGATGCGGCAGTTCTTC

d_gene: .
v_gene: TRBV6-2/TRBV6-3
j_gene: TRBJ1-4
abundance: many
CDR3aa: CASSYSRVYEKLFF
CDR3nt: TGTGCCAGCAGTTACTCGCGGGTTTATGAAAAACTGTTTTTT

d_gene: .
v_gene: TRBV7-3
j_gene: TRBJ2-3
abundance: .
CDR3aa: CASSNDIGSKYF
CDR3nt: TGTGCCAGCAGCAACGACATTGGGTCGAAGTATTTT

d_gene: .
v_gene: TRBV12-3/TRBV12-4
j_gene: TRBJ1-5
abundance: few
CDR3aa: CASSPKRDTNNQPQHF
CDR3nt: TGTGCCAGCAGTCCAAAAAGGGACACAAACAATCAGCCCCAGCATTTT

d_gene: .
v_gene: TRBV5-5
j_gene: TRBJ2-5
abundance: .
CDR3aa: CASSLIAWSEETQYF
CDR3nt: TGTGCCAGCAGCTTGATCGCCTGGTCAGAAGAGACCCAGTACTTC

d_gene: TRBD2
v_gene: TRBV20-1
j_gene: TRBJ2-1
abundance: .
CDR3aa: CSASLSGRDLSSYNEQFF
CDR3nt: TGCAGTGCTAGTCTCAGCGGGAGGGACCTTAGCTCCTACAATGAGCAGTTCTTC

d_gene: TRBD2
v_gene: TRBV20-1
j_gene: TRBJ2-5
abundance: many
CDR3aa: CSAKSGGERRTQYF
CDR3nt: TGCAGTGCTAAGAGCGGGGGGGAGCGAAGGACCCAGTACTTC

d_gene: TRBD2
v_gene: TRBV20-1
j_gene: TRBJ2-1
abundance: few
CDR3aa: CSATARVAGPYNEQFF
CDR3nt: TGCAGTGCTACCGCCCGGGTAGCGGGACCCTACAATGAGCAGTTCTTC

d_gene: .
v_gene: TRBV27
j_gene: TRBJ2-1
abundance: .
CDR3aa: CASSLADPRSYNEQFF
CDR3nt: TGTGCCAGCAGTTTAGCCGATCCCCGCTCCTACAATGAGCAGTTCTTC

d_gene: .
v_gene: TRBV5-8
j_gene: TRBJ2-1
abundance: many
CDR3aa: CASSFTYLKYEQFF
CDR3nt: TGTGCCAGCAGCTTCACCTACCTAAAATATGAGCAGTTCTTC

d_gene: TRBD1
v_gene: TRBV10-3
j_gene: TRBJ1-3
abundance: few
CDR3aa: CAISEFPGQGHRNGLTGNTIYF
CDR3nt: TGTGCCATCAGTGAATTCCCCGGACAGGGGCACCGAAACGGCCTGACTGGAAACACCATATATTTT

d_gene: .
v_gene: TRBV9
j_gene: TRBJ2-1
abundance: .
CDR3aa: CASSVAGNSYNEQFF
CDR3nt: TGTGCCAGCAGCGTAGCGGGTAACTCCTACAATGAGCAGTTCTTC

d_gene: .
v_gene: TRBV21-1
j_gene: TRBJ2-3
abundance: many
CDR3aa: CASSTRKKRITDTQYF
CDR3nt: TGTGCCAGCAGCACCAGGAAGAAGCGGATCACAGATACGCAGTATTTT

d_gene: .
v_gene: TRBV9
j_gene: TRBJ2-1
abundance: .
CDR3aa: CASSVGLGDEQFF
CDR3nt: TGTGCCAGCAGCGTAGGTCTAGGGGATGAGCAGTTCTTC

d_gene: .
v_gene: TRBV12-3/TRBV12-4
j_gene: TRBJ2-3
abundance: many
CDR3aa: CASSSDYTDTQYF
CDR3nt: TGTGCCAGCAGCTCCGACTACACAGATACGCAGTATTTT

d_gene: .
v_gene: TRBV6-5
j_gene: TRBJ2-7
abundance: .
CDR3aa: CASSYSASSAREQYF
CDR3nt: TGTGCCAGCAGTTACTCGGCTAGCTCAGCGAGAGAGCAGTACTTC

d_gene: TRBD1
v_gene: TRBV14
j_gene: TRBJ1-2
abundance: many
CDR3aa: CASSQAKQGAYYGYTF
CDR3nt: TGTGCCAGCAGCCAAGCCAAACAGGGGGCGTACTATGGCTACACCTTC

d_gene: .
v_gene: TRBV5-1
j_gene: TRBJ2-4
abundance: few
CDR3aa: CASSLEGLVQYF
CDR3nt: TGCGCCAGCAGCTTGGAAGGGCTGGTTCAGTACTTC

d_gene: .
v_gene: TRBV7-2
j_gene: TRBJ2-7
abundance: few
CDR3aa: CASSADSF
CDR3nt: TGTGCCAGCAGCGCGGACTCATTC

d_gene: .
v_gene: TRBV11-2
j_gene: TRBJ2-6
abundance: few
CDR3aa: CASSPALGGANVLTF
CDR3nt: TGTGCCAGCAGTCCCGCTTTAGGTGGGGCCAACGTCCTGACTTTC

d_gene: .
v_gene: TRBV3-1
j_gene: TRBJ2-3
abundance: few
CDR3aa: CASSQVETDRYTDTQYF
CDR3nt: TGTGCCAGCAGCCAAGTCGAGACGGACAGATACACAGATACGCAGTATTTT

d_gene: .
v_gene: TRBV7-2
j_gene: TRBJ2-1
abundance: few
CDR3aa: CASSSSPSWPRYNEQFF
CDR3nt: TGTGCCAGCAGCTCAAGTCCCTCTTGGCCTAGATACAATGAGCAGTTCTTC

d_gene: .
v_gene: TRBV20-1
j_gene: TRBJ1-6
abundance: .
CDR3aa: CSVPRPGASPLHF
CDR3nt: TGCAGTGTTCCGCGTCCGGGGGCATCACCCCTCCACTTT

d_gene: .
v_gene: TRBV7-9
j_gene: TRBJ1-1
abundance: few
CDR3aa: CASSSLGGARTEAFF
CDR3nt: TGTGCCAGCAGCTCCCTGGGGGGGGCGCGCACTGAAGCTTTCTTT

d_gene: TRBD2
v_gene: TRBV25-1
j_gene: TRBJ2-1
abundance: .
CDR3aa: CASSEGWGTSGSKYNEQFF
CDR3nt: TGTGCCAGCAGTGAAGGTTGGGGGACTAGCGGTAGTAAGTACAATGAGCAGTTCTTC

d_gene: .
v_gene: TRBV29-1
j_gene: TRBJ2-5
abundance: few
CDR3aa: CSVRGRLKETQYF
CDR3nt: TGCAGCGTTCGGGGACGGCTAAAAGAGACCCAGTACTTC

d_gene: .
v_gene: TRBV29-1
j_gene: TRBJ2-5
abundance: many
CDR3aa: CSVWALVGRGEETQYF
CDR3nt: TGCAGCGTTTGGGCCCTCGTGGGGAGAGGGGAAGAGACCCAGTACTTC

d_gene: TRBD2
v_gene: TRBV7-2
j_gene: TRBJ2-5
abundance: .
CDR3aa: CASSFPREDIQETQYF
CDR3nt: TGTGCCAGCAGCTTTCCGCGGGAGGACATCCAAGAGACCCAGTACTTC

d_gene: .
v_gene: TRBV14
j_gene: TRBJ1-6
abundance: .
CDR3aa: CASRLPGRRYNSPLHF
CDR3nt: TGTGCCAGCAGACTCCCTGGCAGGAGGTATAATTCACCCCTCCACTTT

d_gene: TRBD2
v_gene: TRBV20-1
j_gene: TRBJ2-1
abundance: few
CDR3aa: CSAPGTTNNEQFF
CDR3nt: TGCAGTGCCCCCGGGACTACTAACAATGAGCAGTTCTTC

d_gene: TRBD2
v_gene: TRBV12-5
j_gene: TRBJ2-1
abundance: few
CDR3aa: CASGQGLVLGEQFF
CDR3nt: TGTGCTAGTGGTCAAGGACTAGTTTTGGGTGAGCAGTTCTTC

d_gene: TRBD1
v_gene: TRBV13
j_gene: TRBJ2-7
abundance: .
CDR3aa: CASSPLSTGQGINEQYF
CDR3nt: TGTGCCAGCAGCCCTCTCTCAACGGGACAGGGTATCAACGAGCAGTACTTC

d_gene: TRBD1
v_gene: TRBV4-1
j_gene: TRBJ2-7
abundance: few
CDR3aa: CASSHSRTGSVGEQYF
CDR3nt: TGCGCCAGCAGCCACTCACGGACAGGGTCGGTAGGTGAGCAGTACTTC

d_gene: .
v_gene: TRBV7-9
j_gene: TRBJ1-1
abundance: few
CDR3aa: CASMNTEAFF
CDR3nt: TGTGCCAGCATGAACACTGAAGCTTTCTTT